This T cell receptor (beta chain) originates from a study of spatial heterogeneity in lung cancer. Study in general: Correlation of TCR transcript counts in tumor regions with a T cell module score from matched bulk RNA-seq was strong.

Per the germline V gene, CDR1 is LGHDT and CDR2 is YNNKEL (reference sequence). Deletions cut 3 bases from V and 4 bases from J, with 14 bases between. There are 15 residues in the CDR3. Time point meaning: sample taken at primary tumor resection. Broader study findings: Estimates put coverage of tumor T cells 5.5% to 8% for alpha and about 14% for beta chains. The study found that expanded intratumoral alpha and beta TCR counts tracked tumor mutation counts. Expanded TCRs classified as ubiquitous or regional were counted, and these counts tracked ubiquitous and regional nonsynonymous mutations, respectively.

In TCRdb, the 5' RACE reads were re-called with MiXCR into one record per CDR3 protein. The sample lists roughly 13,000 distinct CDR3 sequences, 3.5% to 4.5% occurring once. In its sample, this clonotype ranks as medium-sized. The antigen is not known. V gene TRBV3-1 combines with J gene TRBJ2-3; TRBD1 or TRBD2 may be the D gene (5 bases each). The receptor was derived from a male donor with early-stage non-small cell lung cancer. The material was lung tumor tissue, obtained at surgery. For the CDR3, the DNA is TGTGCCAGCAGCCACGACTGGGGGTGGTCAGATACGCAGTATTTT. It is translated as CASSHDWGWSDTQYF.